The sequence of this T cell receptor beta chain was determined in a study of blood T cell repertoires in COVID-19. On the study more broadly: The United States, Italy and Spain supplied acute and convalescent COVID-19 samples. Sources were T cells, B-cell-depleted T cells, or PBMCs; the material itself was cDNA or gDNA.

The V segment lost 6 bases and the J segment 2 bases; nucleotides outside the gene matches: 9. This CDR3 region has 16 residues. Germline V CDR1 and CDR2: LNHDA, SQIVND (reference sequence). TCRdb's copy holds only in-frame clones and misses some; the assay was immunoSEQ multiplex PCR. The sample yields tens of thousands of clones, 90% seen once. The receptor was isolated from a man aged 65-85 years with active or convalescent COVID-19. Material for sequencing was peripheral blood. The chain joins TRBV19 to TRBJ2-2; 7 bases are a match to TRBD1. CDR3 sequence reads: CASRPMGTANTGELFF. In DNA, the CDR3 is TGTGCCAGTAGGCCGATGGGGACAGCTAACACCGGGGAGCTGTTTTTT.